These 21 T cell receptor beta chains were sequenced from one sample in a study of human T cells and chemical hapten exposure. TCRdb itself ran the RACE reads through MiXCR, one entry per CDR3 protein. This repertoire shows roughly 90,000 distinct CDR3 sequences, 8% to 10% found once; its top ten account for around 4%. The time point denotes: pre-sensitization, week 0. Treatment defined: therapeutic diphenylcyclopropenone sensitization with weekly scalp DPC. Material: whole blood, obtained in connection with sensitization to the hapten diphenylcyclopropenone (DPC). The receptor set was obtained from a woman in her thirties or forties with alopecia areata. Some clones in this sample may be carry-over from other donors' samples.

J is TRBJ1-4 and V is TRBV21-1. TRBV21-1 is designated a pseudogene. The CDR3 is made up of 13 amino acids. The chain's CDR3 is CASSNLTGEKLFF. Here the CDR3 DNA reads TGTGCCAGCAGCAACCTGACGGGTGAAAAACTGTTTTTT.

This clonotype was found a few times. This chain connects TRBV5-6 to TRBJ2-1; D perhaps matches TRBD1 (6 bases). CDR1 is SGHDT, CDR2 YYEEEE, per germline. The CDR3 is made up of 14 amino acids. V was pared by 7 bases and J by 4 bases, with 15 bases between. The chain's CDR3 is CASVDSVTYNEQFF. The DNA for the CDR3 is TGTGCCAGCGTGGACAGCGTGACGTACAATGAGCAGTTCTTC.

This clonotype was detected ten times or more. The rearrangement uses TRBV3-1 and TRBJ2-5, with 16 positions matching TRBD2. CDR1 LGHDT and CDR2 YNNKEL come from the germline V gene (reference sequence). The CDR3 has 15 amino acids. Trimming took 3 bases from V and 5 from J; bases not matched to a gene: 0. The CDR3 sequence: CASSQGLAGGETQYF. The CDR3 bases are TGTGCCAGCAGCCAGGGACTAGCGGGGGGGGAGACCCAGTACTTC.

This clonotype was recorded at least ten times. The V call is TRBV7-8, the J call TRBJ1-1; D is uncertain. Trimming took off 3 bases at V and 0 bases at J, with 11 bases between the two ends. Germline-derived CDR1 and CDR2 are SGHVS and FQNEAQ. The CDR3 has 15 residues. CDR3 sequence (DNA): TGTGCCAGCAGCTTTTACAGTGATTTGAACACTGAAGCTTTCTTT. Translation: CASSFYSDLNTEAFF.

This clonotype was seen repeatedly, ten times or more. The J gene is TRBJ1-1, the V gene TRBV12-3 or TRBV12-4; perhaps TRBD1 as D (5 bases). CDR3 length equals 15 residues. Trimming left V 7 bases short and J 3 bases short, with 18 bases between. The CDR3 sequence is CASTRQEGMDTEAFF. The CDR3 region has the DNA TGTGCCAGCACCCGGCAGGAGGGGATGGACACTGAAGCTTTCTTT.

V and J are TRBV6-5 and TRBJ1-2; TRBD1 is a possible D gene (5 bases). This CDR3 spans 12 amino acids. In germline, CDR1 is MNHEY, CDR2 SVGAGI. Trimming pared 8 bases from V and 7 bases from J, leaving 14 bases between. CDR3 loop: CASSVRDSGYTF. CDR3 in DNA: TGTGCCAGCTCCGTCAGGGATTCTGGCTACACCTTC.

The rearrangement links TRBV21-1 to TRBJ2-7; TRBD1, the table's D call, lacks a check against the DNA. TRBV21-1 is an annotated pseudogene. CDR3 length: 13 amino acids. CDR3 protein: CASSTDTSYEQYF. CDR3 nucleotides: TGTGCCAGCAGCACGGACACCTCCTACGAGCAGTACTTC.

This clonotype was picked up many times. This chain links TRBV7-2 with TRBJ2-6, with D unclear. Germline CDR1 reads SGHTA; CDR2 reads FQGNSA. The CDR3 runs to 17 residues. V was shortened by 2 bases and J by 2 bases, with 13 bases between the two germline ends. CDR3 in amino acids: CASSLPAHRAGANVLTF. As DNA, the CDR3 is TGTGCCAGCAGCTTACCAGCTCACCGGGCTGGGGCCAACGTCCTGACTTTC.

This clonotype was detected many times. The chain carries TRBV5-1 and TRBJ2-1; D remains unclear. Germline V gene data show CDR1 as SGHRS and CDR2 as YFSETQ. V lost 0 bases and J lost 6, with 10 bases in between. The CDR3 spans 14 residues. The CDR3 coding sequence is TGCGCCAGCAGCTTGGGCGCCCCATCCAATGAGCAGTTCTTC. Translated, it gives CASSLGAPSNEQFF.

This clonotype has just one count. The chain is built from TRBV11-2 and TRBJ2-3; 8 bases agree with TRBD2. There are 16 residues in the CDR3. Germline lookup yields CDR1 SGHAT and CDR2 FQNNGV. The V gene end was trimmed by 5 bases and the J gene end by 4 bases; junction bases not matched to a gene: 11. The DNA of the CDR3 is TGTGCCAGCAGCCCCCTAAGCGGGGGCCGCGCAGATACGCAGTATTTT. Translation gives CASSPLSGGRADTQYF.

At least ten counts were recorded for this clonotype. The chain carries TRBV20-1 and TRBJ1-1; D uncertain. Trimming took off 6 bases at V and 6 bases at J, with 8 bases between the two ends. The V gene's germline CDR1 is DFQATT and CDR2 SNEGSKA (reference sequence). CDR3 length: 10 amino acids. The CDR3 here is CSASRAEAFF. The DNA for the CDR3 is TGCAGTGCCTCGAGGGCTGAAGCTTTCTTT.

The sample holds many counts of this clonotype. The V and J genes are TRBV7-8 and TRBJ1-1; D is perhaps TRBD1 (6 bases). Per the germline V gene, CDR1 is SGHVS and CDR2 is FQNEAQ. This CDR3 has 15 residues. V gave up 0 bases and J gave up 6 bases, with 14 bases separating them. The CDR3 nucleotides are TGTGCCAGCAGCTTAGCGAGAACAGACAGGTCTGAAGCTTTCTTT. Translating it yields CASSLARTDRSEAFF.

This clonotype was recorded at least ten times. The chain carries TRBV7-9 and TRBJ1-1, with unresolved D. The CDR3 extends over 13 amino acids. Germline assignment: CDR1 SEHNR and CDR2 FQNEAQ (reference sequence). The V end lost 1 base, the J end lost 3 bases, and 6 bases lay between the germline ends. The CDR3 loop reads CASSLEEYTEAFF. CDR3 DNA sequence: TGTGCCAGCAGCTTAGAAGAGTACACTGAAGCTTTCTTT.

This clonotype has ten or more counts. The chain links TRBV5-6 to TRBJ2-2; D gene ambiguous. V lost 5 bases, J lost 5 bases, and 13 bases lay in between. This CDR3 is 14 amino acids long. Germline loops: CDR1 SGHDT, CDR2 YYEEEE. The CDR3: CASRVWGYTGELFF. CDR3 in DNA: TGTGCCAGCAGGGTTTGGGGTTATACCGGGGAGCTGTTTTTT.

This clonotype appeared many times. The chain joins TRBV7-2 to TRBJ1-4; D is ambiguous. Trimming removed 5 bases from V and 11 bases from J, with 15 bases in between. Germline loops: CDR1 SGHTA, CDR2 FQGNSA. The CDR3 consists of 13 residues. The CDR3 DNA follows: TGTGCCAGCAGCCGAATCCCACACGGGAAACTGTTTTTT. Amino acid sequence: CASSRIPHGKLFF.

This clonotype has a single count. It may be a read error: a sequence one base away is much more abundant. The CDR3 loop reads CVSSEALAGLYTDTQYF. The CDR3 nucleotides read TGTGTCAGCAGTGAAGCATTAGCGGGTCTATACACAGATACGCAGTATTTT. The rearrangement joins TRBV2 to TRBJ2-3, with TRBD2 matching over 7 bases. CDR1 is SNHLY and CDR2 is FYNNEI in the germline V gene. The CDR3 has 17 amino acids.

This clonotype was recorded at least ten times. The V call is TRBV3-1, the J call TRBJ2-7; D call uncertain. Germline-derived CDR1 and CDR2 are LGHDT and YNNKEL (reference sequence). The CDR3 totals 14 residues. Trimming stripped 1 base from V and 1 base from J, with 8 bases between. CDR3 DNA sequence: TGTGCCAGCAGCCAAGGTTCCGGTTCCTACGAGCAGTACTTC. This encodes CASSQGSGSYEQYF.

This clonotype was detected only a few times. The J gene is TRBJ2-5, the V gene TRBV5-5, with D perhaps matching TRBD1 (5 bases). The CDR3 is 16 residues long. Germline CDR1 is SGHKS and CDR2 is YYEKEE (reference sequence). Trimming left V 1 base short and J 2 bases short, with 15 bases between. The chain's CDR3 is CASSLLFSGSQETQYF. DNA for the CDR3: TGTGCCAGCAGCTTGCTTTTCTCAGGGTCTCAAGAGACCCAGTACTTC.

This rearrangement joins TRBV18 to TRBJ2-3, with 7 bases aligning to TRBD1. After removal of 2 bases from V and 0 bases from J, the junction contained 11 bases not matched to a gene. There are 18 residues in the CDR3. Germline V gene sequence: CDR1 KGHSH, CDR2 LQKENI. This CDR3 reads CASSPGTEHFTSTDTQYF. CDR3 in DNA: TGTGCCAGCTCACCAGGGACAGAACATTTTACTAGCACAGATACGCAGTATTTT.

This clonotype was detected ten times or more. The chain carries TRBV27 and TRBJ1-4, with no clear D. Germline V gene sequence: CDR1 MNHEY, CDR2 SMNVEV (reference sequence). V lost 3 bases to trimming and J lost 3 bases, with 8 bases between them. This CDR3 is 14 amino acids long. The CDR3 spells CASSLYRSNEKLFF. CDR3 nucleotides: TGTGCCAGCAGTTTGTACAGATCTAATGAAAAACTGTTTTTT.

The sample holds a few counts of this clonotype. V gene TRBV29-1 combines with J gene TRBJ2-1; no clear D gene. Germline CDR1 and CDR2: SQVTM and ANQGSEA. The CDR3 has 10 residues. V was cut by 3 bases and J by 3 bases, with 0 bases left in between. The CDR3 DNA reads as TGCAGCGTTGACTACAATGAGCAGTTCTTC. This translates into CSVDYNEQFF.